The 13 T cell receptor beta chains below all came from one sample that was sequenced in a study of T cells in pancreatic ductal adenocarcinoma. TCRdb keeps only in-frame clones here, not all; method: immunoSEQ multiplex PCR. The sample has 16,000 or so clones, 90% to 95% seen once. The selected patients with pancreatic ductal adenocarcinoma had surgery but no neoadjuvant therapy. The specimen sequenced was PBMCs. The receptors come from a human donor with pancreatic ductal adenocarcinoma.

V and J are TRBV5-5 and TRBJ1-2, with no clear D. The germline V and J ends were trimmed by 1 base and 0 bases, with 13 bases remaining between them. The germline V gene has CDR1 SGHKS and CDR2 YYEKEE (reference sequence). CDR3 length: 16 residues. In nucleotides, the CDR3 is TGTGCCAGCAGCTTGACTCCAACTCTAGCTAACTATGGCTACACCTTC. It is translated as CASSLTPTLANYGYTF.

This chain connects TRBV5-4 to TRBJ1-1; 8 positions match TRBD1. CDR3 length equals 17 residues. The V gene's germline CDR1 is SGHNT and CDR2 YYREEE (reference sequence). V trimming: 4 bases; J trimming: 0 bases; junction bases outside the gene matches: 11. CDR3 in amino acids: CASSPWDRQTMNTEAFF. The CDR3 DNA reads TGTGCCAGCAGCCCGTGGGACAGGCAAACCATGAACACTGAAGCTTTCTTT.

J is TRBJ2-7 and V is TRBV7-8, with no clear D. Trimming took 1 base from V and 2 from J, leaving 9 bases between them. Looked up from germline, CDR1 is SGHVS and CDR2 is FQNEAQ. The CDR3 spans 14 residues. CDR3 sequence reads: CASSLEGPTYEQYF. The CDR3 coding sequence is TGTGCCAGCAGCTTAGAAGGTCCCACCTACGAGCAGTACTTC. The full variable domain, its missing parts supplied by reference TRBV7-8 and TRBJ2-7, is GAGVSQSPRYKVAKRGQDVALRCDPISGHVSLFWYQQALGQGPEFLTYFQNEAQLDKSGLPSDRFFAERPEGSVSTLKIQRTQQEDSAVYLCASSLEGPTYEQYFGPGTRLTVT.

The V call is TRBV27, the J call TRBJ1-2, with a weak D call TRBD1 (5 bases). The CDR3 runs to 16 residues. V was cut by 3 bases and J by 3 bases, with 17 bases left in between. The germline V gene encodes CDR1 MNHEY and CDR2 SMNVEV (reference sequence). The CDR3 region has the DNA TGTGCCAGCAGTTTCTCAGTTGGTCCGGGGGACTATGGCTACACCTTC. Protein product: CASSFSVGPGDYGYTF.

Here the CDR3 reads CASSIAGAGTEAFF. CDR3 in DNA: TGTGCCAGTAGTATAGCAGGGGCAGGCACTGAAGCTTTCTTT. The chain joins TRBV19 to TRBJ1-1; TRBD1 is a possible D gene (6 bases). CDR1 and CDR2 (germline): LNHDA, SQIVND (reference sequence). CDR3 length equals 14 residues. Trimming took off 1 base at V and 4 bases at J, with 10 bases between the two ends.

The CDR3 here is CASRPPYGGGRGTEAFF. The CDR3 DNA reads TGTGCCAGCAGACCCCCATACGGAGGGGGTCGGGGCACTGAAGCTTTCTTT. The J gene is TRBJ1-1, the V gene TRBV5-6, with a weak D call TRBD1 (6 bases). Germline loops: CDR1 SGHDT, CDR2 YYEEEE. V shed 5 bases and J shed 4 bases, with 24 bases lying between them. The CDR3 length is 17 residues.

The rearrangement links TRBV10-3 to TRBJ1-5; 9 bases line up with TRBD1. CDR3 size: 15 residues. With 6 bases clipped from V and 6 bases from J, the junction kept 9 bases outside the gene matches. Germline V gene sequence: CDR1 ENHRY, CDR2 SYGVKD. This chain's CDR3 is CAISETGGAGQPQHF. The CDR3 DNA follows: TGTGCCATCAGCGAAACAGGGGGCGCGGGTCAGCCCCAGCATTTT.

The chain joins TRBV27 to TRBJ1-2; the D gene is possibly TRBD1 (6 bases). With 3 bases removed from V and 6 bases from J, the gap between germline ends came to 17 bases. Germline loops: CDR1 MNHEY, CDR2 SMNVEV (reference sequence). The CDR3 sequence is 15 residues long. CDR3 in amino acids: CASSLGKGGANGYTF. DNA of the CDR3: TGTGCCAGCAGTTTGGGTAAGGGGGGCGCGAATGGCTACACCTTC.

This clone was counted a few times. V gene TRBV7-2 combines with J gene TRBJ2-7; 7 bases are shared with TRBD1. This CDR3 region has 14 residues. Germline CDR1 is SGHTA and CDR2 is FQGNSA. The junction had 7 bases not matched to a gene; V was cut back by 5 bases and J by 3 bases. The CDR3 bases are TGTGCCAGCAGCGAAGACAGGGTTCGCTACGAGCAGTACTTC. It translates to CASSEDRVRYEQYF.

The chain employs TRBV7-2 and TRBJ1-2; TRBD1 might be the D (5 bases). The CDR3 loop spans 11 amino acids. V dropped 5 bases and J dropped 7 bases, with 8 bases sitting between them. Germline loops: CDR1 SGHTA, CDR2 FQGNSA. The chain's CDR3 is CASSQGTGYTF. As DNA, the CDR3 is TGTGCCAGCAGCCAAGGGACTGGCTACACCTTC.

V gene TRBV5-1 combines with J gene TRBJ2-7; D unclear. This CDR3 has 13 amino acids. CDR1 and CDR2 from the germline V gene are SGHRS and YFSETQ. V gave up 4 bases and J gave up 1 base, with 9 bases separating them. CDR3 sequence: CASSPVRSYEQYF. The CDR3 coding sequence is TGCGCCAGCAGCCCGGTGAGGTCCTACGAGCAGTACTTC.

In DNA form, the CDR3 reads TGTGCCAGCAGCACAGGCCGGATGGGACAGGGAACTGAAAAACTGTTTTTT. It translates to CASSTGRMGQGTEKLFF. J is TRBJ1-4 and V is TRBV7-9, with TRBD1 matching 9 bases. The CDR3 loop spans 17 amino acids. Trimming removed 5 bases from V and 7 bases from J; junction bases left unmatched: 14. CDR1 is SEHNR and CDR2 is FQNEAQ in the germline V gene (reference sequence).

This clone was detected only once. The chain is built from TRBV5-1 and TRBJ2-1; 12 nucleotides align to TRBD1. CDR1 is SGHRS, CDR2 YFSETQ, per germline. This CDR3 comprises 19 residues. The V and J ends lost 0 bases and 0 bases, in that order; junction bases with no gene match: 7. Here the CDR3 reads CASSLVGTGGLSSYNEQFF. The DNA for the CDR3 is TGCGCCAGCAGCTTGGTCGGGACAGGGGGCCTTAGCTCCTACAATGAGCAGTTCTTC.